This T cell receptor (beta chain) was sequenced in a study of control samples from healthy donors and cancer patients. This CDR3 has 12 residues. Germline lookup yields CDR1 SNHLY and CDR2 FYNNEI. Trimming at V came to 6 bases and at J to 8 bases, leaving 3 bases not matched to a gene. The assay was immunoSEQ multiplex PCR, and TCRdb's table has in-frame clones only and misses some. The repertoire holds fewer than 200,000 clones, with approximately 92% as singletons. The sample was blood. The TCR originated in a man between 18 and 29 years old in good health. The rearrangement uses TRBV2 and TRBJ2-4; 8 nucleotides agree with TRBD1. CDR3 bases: TGTGCCAGCAGGGACAGGGAGGACATTCAGTACTTC. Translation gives CASRDREDIQYF.